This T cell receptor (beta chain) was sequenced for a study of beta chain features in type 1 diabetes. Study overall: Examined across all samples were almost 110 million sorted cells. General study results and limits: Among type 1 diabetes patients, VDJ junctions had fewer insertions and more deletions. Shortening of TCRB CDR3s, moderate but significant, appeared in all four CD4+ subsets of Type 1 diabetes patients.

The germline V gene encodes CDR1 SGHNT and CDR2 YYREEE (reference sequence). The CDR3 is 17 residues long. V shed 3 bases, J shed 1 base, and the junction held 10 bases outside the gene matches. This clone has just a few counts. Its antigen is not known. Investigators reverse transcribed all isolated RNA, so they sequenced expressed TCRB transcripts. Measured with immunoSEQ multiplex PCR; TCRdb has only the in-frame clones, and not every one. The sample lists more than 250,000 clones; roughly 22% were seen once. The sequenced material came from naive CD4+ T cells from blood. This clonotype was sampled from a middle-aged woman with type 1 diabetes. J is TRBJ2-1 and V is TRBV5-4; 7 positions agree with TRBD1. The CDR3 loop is CASSSEWGTVSYNEQFF. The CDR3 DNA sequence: TGTGCCAGCAGCTCGGAATGGGGGACAGTGTCCTACAATGAGCAGTTCTTC.